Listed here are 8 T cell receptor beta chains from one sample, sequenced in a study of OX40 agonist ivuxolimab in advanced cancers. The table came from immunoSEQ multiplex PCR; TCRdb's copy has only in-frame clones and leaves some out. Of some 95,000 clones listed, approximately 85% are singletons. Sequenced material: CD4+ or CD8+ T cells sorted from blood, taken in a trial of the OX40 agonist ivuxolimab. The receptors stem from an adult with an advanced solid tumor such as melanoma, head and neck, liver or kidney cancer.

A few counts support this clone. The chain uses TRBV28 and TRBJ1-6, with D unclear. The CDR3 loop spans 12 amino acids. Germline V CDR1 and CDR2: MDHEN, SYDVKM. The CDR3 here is CAVGGNNSPLHF. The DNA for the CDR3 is TGTGCAGTGGGCGGCAACAATTCACCCCTCCACTTT.

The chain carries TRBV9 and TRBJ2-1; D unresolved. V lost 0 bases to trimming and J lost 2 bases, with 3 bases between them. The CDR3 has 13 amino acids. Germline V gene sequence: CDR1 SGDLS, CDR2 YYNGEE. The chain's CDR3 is CASSVDTYNEQFF. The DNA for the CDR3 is TGTGCCAGCAGCGTAGACACCTACAATGAGCAGTTCTTC.

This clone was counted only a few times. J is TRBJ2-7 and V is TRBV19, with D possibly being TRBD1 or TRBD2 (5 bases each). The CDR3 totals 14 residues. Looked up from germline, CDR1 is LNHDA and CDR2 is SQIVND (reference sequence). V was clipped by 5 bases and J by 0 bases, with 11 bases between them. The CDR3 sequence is CASSRDPNSYEQYF. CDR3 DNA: TGTGCCAGTAGTCGGGACCCTAACTCCTACGAGCAGTACTTC. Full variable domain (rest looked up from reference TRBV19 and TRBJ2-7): DGGITQSPKYLFRKEGQNVTLSCEQNLNHDAMYWYRQDPGQGLRLIYYSQIVNDFQKGDIAEGYSVSREKKESFPLTVTSAQKNPTAFYLCASSRDPNSYEQYFGPGTRLTVT.

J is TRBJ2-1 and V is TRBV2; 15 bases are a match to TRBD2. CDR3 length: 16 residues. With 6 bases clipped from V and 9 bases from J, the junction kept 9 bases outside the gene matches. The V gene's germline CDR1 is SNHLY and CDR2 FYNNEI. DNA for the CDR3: TGTGCCAGCAGACCGGGACTAGCGGGAGGCCGGATTGAGCAGTTCTTC. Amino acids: CASRPGLAGGRIEQFF.

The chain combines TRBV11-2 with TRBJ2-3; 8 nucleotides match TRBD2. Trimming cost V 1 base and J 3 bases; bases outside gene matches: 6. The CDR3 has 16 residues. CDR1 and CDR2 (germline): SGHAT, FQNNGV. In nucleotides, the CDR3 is TGTGCCAGCAGCTTAGTTGCGAGCGGGAGAACAGATACGCAGTATTTT. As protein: CASSLVASGRTDTQYF.

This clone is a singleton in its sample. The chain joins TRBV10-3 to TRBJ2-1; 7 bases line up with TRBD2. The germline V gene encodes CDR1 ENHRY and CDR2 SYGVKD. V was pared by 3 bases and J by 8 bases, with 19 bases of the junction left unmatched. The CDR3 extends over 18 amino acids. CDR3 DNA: TGTGCCATCAGTGAAGCCGGGGCCGGCCAGCGGGATGGGGATGAGCAGTTCTTC. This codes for CAISEAGAGQRDGDEQFF.

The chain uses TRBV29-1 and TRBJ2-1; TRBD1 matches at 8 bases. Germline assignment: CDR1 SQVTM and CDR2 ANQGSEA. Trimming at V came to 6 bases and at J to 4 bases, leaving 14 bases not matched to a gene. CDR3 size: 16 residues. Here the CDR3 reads CSVVDRAPRYYNEQFF. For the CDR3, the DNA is TGCAGCGTCGTGGACAGGGCCCCTAGGTATTACAATGAGCAGTTCTTC.

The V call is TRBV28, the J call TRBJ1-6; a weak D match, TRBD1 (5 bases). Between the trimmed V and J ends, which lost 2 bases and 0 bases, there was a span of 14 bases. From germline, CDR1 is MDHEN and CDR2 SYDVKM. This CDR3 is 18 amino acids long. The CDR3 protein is CASSLPRDRSSYNSPLHF. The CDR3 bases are TGTGCCAGCAGTTTACCCCGGGACCGGAGCTCCTATAATTCACCCCTCCACTTT. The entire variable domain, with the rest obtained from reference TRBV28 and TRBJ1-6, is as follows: DVKVTQSSRYLVKRTGEKVFLECVQDMDHENMFWYRQDPGLGLRLIYFSYDVKMKEKGDIPEGYSVSREKKERFSLILESASTNQTSMYLCASSLPRDRSSYNSPLHFGNGTRLTVT.